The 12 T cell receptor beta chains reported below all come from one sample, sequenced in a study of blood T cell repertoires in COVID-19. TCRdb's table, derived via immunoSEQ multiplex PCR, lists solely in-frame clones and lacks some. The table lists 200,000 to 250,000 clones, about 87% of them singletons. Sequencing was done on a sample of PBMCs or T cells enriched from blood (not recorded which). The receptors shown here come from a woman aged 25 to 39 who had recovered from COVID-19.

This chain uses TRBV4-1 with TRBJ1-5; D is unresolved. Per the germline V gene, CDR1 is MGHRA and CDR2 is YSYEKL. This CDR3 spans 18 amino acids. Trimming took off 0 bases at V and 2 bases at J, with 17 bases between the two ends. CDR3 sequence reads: CASSQEPQGGRGNQPQHF. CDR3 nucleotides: TGCGCCAGCAGCCAAGAGCCTCAAGGCGGTAGAGGCAATCAGCCCCAGCATTTT.

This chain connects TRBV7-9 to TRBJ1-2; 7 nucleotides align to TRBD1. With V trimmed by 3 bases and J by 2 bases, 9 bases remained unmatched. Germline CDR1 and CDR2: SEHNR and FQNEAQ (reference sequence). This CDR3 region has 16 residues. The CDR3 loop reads CASSFHTGEFNYGYTF. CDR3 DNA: TGTGCCAGCAGCTTCCATACAGGGGAATTCAACTATGGCTACACCTTC.

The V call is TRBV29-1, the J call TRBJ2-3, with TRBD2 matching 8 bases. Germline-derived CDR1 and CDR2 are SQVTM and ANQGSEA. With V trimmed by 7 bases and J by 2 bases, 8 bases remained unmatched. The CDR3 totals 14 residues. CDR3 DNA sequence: TGCAGCGCTGCAATAGCGGGGCTCACAGATACGCAGTATTTT. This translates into CSAAIAGLTDTQYF.

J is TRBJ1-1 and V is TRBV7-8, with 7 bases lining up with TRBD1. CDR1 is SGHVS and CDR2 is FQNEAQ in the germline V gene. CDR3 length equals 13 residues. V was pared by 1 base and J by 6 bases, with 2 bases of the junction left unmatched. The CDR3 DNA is TGTGCCAGCAGCTTAGGGCAGGGGGCTGAAGCTTTCTTT. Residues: CASSLGQGAEAFF.

The CDR3 loop is CASSEGLAHYEQYF. The CDR3 region has the DNA TGTGCCAGCAGCGAGGGACTAGCACACTACGAGCAGTACTTC. The rearrangement links TRBV5-6 to TRBJ2-7; 9 bases map to TRBD2. Germline-derived CDR1 and CDR2 are SGHDT and YYEEEE. This CDR3 is built from 14 residues. V shed 4 bases and J 3 bases; nucleotides not matched to a gene: 5.

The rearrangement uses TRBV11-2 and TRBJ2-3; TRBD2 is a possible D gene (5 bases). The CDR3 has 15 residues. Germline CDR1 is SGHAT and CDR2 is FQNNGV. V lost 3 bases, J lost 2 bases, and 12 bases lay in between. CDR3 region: CASSFWLADTDTQYF. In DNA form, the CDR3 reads TGTGCCAGCAGCTTCTGGCTAGCTGACACAGATACGCAGTATTTT.

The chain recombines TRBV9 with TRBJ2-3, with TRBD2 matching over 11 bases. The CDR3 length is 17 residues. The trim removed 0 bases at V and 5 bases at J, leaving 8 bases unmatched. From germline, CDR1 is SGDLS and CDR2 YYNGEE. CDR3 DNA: TGTGCCAGCAGCGTAGAGAGTAGCGGGGGGGCAGGAGATACGCAGTATTTT. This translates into CASSVESSGGAGDTQYF. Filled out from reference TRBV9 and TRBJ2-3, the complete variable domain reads DSGVTQTPKHLITATGQRVTLRCSPRSGDLSVYWYQQSLDQGLQFLIQYYNGEERAKGNILERFSAQQFPDLHSELNLSSLELGDSALYFCASSVESSGGAGDTQYFGPGTRLTVL.

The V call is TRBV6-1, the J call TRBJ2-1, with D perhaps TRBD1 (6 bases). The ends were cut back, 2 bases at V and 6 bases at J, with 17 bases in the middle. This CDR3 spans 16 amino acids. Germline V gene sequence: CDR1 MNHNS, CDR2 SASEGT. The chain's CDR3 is CASSEIYREVGNEQFF. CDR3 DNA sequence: TGTGCCAGCAGTGAAATTTACAGGGAAGTAGGCAATGAGCAGTTCTTC.

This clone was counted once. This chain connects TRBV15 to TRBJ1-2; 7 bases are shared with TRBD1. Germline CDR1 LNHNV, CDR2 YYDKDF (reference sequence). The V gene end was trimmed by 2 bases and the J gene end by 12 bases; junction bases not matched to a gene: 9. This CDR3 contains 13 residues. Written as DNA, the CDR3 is TGTGCCACCAGCAGAAAGACAGGGTTTGGAAACACCTTC. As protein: CATSRKTGFGNTF.

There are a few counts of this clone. CDR3 loop: CASSQLASTNTGELFF. The CDR3 bases are TGTGCCAGCAGCCAACTAGCGTCGACGAACACCGGGGAGCTGTTTTTT. The chain has TRBV13 and TRBJ2-2, with 7 bases identical to TRBD2. The germline CDR1 and CDR2 sequences are PRHDT and FYEKMQ (reference sequence). CDR3 size: 16 residues. J was trimmed by 0 bases and V by 5 bases; bases with no gene match: 6.

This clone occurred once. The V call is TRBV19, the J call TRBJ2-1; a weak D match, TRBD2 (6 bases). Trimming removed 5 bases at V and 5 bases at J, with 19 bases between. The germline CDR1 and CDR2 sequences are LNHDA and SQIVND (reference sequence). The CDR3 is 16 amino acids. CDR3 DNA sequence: TGTGCCAGTAGTCTATCCTCGGGGGAGCTCAACAATGAGCAGTTCTTC. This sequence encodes CASSLSSGELNNEQFF.

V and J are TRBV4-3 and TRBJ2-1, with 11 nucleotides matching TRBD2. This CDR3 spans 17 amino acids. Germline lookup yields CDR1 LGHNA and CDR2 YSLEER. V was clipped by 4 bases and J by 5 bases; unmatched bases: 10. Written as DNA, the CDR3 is TGCGCCAGCAGCCCCCTATTTAGCGGGGGGGTCGACAATGAGCAGTTCTTC. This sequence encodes CASSPLFSGGVDNEQFF.